Sequencing of this TCR beta chain was carried out in a study of cytomegalovirus exposure and HLA in healthy donors. Regarding the study as a whole: Evidence from a later analysis indicated that most CMV-associated TCR beta chains looked HLA-restricted. In an earlier analysis, in roughly 600 donors, most V segments appeared productive either ~87% or ~30% of the time.

As for the donors, each was a healthy bone marrow donor. The CDR3 consists of 14 residues. This PCR relied on a set of 60 Vbeta primers and 13 Jbeta primers. Only in-frame clones appear in the TCRdb table, and some are missing; sequencing was by immunoSEQ multiplex PCR. Seen here are over 150,000 clones, around 84% observed once, and the top ten hold around 1.2%. As for this clone: What it recognizes is unknown.

The V gene is TRBV1, the J gene TRBJ1-1; TRBD1 is taken as the D call from the table, unchecked against the DNA. TRBV1 corresponds to a pseudogene. This sequence was found in a girl aged 2 to 9 in good health and CMV-seropositive. The sample consisted of PBMCs. The CDR3 sequence: CTSSSTGGETEAFF. The CDR3 region has the DNA TGCACCAGCAGTTCGACAGGGGGCGAGACTGAAGCTTTCTTT.